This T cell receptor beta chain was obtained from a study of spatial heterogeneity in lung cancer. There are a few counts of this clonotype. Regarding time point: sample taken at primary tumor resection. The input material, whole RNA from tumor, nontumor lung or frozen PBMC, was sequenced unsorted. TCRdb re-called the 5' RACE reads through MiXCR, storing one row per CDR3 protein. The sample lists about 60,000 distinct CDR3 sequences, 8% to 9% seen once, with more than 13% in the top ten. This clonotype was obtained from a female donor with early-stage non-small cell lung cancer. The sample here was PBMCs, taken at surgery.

The DNA for the CDR3 is TGTGCCAGCAGCCCCAGGGCGAACACCGGGGAGCTGTTTTTT. Translating it yields CASSPRANTGELFF. This chain uses TRBV7-3 with TRBJ2-2, with D possibly matching TRBD1 (5 bases). Germline V gene lookup returns CDR1 SGHTA and CDR2 FQGTGA. The CDR3 is made up of 14 amino acids. Trimming pared 5 bases from V and 0 bases from J, leaving 7 bases between.